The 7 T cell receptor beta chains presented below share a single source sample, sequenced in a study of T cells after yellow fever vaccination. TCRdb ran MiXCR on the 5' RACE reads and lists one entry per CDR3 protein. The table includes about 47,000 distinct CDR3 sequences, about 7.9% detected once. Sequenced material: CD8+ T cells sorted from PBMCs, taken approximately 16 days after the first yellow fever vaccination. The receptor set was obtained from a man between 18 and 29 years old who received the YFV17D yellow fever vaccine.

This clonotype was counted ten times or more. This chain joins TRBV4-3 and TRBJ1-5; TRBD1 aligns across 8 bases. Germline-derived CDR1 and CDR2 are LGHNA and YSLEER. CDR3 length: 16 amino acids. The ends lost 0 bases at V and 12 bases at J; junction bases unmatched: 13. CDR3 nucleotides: TGCGCCAGCAGCCAAGAAGCCGGGACAGGTCTCAGGGGCCAGCATTTT. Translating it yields CASSQEAGTGLRGQHF.

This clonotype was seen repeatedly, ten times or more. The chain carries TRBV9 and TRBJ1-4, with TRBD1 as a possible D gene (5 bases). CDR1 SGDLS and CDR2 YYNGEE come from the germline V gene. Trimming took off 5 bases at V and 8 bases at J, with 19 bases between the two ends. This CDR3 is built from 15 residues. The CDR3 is CASSATGGAEEKLFF. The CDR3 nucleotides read TGTGCCAGCAGTGCGACCGGAGGGGCGGAAGAAAAACTGTTTTTT.

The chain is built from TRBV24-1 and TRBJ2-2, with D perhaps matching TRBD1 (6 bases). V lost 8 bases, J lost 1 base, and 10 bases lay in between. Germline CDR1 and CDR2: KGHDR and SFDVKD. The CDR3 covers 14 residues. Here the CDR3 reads CATINRENTGELFF. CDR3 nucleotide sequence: TGTGCCACCATAAACAGGGAGAACACCGGGGAGCTGTTTTTT.

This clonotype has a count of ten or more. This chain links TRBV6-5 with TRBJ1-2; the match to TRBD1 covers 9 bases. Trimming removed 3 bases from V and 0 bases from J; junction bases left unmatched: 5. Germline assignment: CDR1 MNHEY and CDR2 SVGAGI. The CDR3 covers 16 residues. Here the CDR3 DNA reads TGTGCCAGCAGTTATTCCGGGACAGGGCCTAACTATGGCTACACCTTC. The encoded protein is CASSYSGTGPNYGYTF.

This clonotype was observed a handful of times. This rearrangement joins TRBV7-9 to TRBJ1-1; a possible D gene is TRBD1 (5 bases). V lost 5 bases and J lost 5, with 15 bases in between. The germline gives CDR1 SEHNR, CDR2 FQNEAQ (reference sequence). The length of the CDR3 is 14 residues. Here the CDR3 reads CASSPGQSWTEAFF. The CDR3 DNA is TGTGCCAGCAGCCCTGGACAAAGCTGGACTGAAGCTTTCTTT.

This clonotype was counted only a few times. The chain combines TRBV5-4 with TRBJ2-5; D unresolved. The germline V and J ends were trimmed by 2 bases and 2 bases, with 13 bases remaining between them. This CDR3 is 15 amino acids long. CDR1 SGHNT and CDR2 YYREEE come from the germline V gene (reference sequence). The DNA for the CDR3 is TGTGCCAGCAGCTTTACGTCGCGTGGACAAGAGACCCAGTACTTC. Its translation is CASSFTSRGQETQYF.

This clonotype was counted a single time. The CDR3 DNA sequence: TGCGCCAGCAGCTCGGGGGACAGATCGACCTACGAGCAGTACTTC. Amino acid sequence: CASSSGDRSTYEQYF. The chain has TRBV5-1 and TRBJ2-7; maybe TRBD1 (7 bases). There are 15 residues in the CDR3. V was cut by 3 bases and J by 2 bases, with 15 bases left in between. CDR1 SGHRS and CDR2 YFSETQ come from the germline V gene.